This TCR beta chain was captured by sequencing in a study of blood T cell repertoires in COVID-19. The overall study: Acute-phase and convalescent COVID-19 samples originated in the United States, Italy and Spain. PBMCs, B-cell-depleted T cells, or T cells provided the cDNA or gDNA that made up the material.

Sequencing used immunoSEQ multiplex PCR; TCRdb keeps in-frame clones, though not all of them. In the table there are about 280,000 clones, just under 90% of which are singletons. V shed 3 bases, J shed 7 bases, and the junction held 16 bases outside the gene matches. There are 18 residues in the CDR3. The V gene's germline CDR1 is SGHRS and CDR2 YFSETQ. Input material: PBMCs or T cells enriched from blood (not recorded which). This chain connects TRBV5-1 to TRBJ1-1, with 12 bases identical to TRBD1. This receptor was identified in a woman in her thirties with acute COVID-19. The CDR3 region is CASSSFSLRDRGQGEAFF. In DNA form, the CDR3 reads TGCGCCAGCAGCTCCTTTTCATTGCGGGACAGGGGGCAAGGTGAAGCTTTCTTT.